This T cell receptor (beta chain) emerged from a study of T cell responses to AZD1222 COVID-19 vaccine. Overall study findings and caveats: Targets within unmutated variant regions were reportedly found for nearly half of spike-specific TCRs.

On this clone itself: Its specificity is not known.

Sequencing used immunoSEQ multiplex PCR; TCRdb keeps in-frame clones, though not all of them. The table lists over 100,000 clones, roughly 90% of them singletons. CDR3 length equals 14 residues. V shed 0 bases and J shed 6 bases, with 11 bases lying between them. The V gene's germline CDR1 is SGHTS and CDR2 YDEGEE. The genes are TRBV5-8 and TRBJ2-3; perhaps TRBD1 as D (5 bases). The source material was peripheral blood, sampled on day 0 of AZD1222 vaccination. The sequence came from an adult in good health. Here the CDR3 reads CASSLGAQGDTQYF. The CDR3 DNA reads as TGTGCCAGCAGCTTGGGGGCCCAGGGCGATACGCAGTATTTT. The full variable domain, with the rest looked up from reference TRBV5-8 and TRBJ2-3, is EAGVTQSPTHLIKTRGQQATLRCSPISGHTSVYWYQQALGLGLQFLLWYDEGEERNRGNFPPRFSGRQFPNYSSELNVNALELEDSALYLCASSLGAQGDTQYFGPGTRLTVL.